Reported below is one T cell receptor (beta chain). The sample originates from a study of blood T cell repertoires in COVID-19. The protocol was immunoSEQ multiplex PCR, while the TCRdb copy is restricted to in-frame clones and leaves out a portion. The sample holds about 140,000 clones, about 90% seen once. V trimming: 2 bases; J trimming: 9 bases; junction bases outside the gene matches: 14. The germline V gene encodes CDR1 GTSNPN and CDR2 SVGIG (reference sequence). The CDR3 length is 16 residues. The chain combines TRBV30 with TRBJ2-1, with 9 bases lining up with TRBD2. This TCR derives from a man between 50 and 59 years old who had recovered from COVID-19. The sample consisted of peripheral blood. The DNA for the CDR3 is TGTGCCTGGAGTCCGCCGGGGGCGGGGGGGCCGTCTGAGCAGTTCTTC. Translated: CAWSPPGAGGPSEQFF.